The 5 T cell receptor beta chains below were found in one sample sequenced in a study of siplizumab effects on memory and regulatory T cells. Only in-frame clones appear in the TCRdb table, and some are missing; sequencing was by immunoSEQ multiplex PCR. The sample contains approximately 90,000 clones, nearly 95% of which appear only once. The sample consisted of non-Treg CD4+ T cells sorted from blood. These receptors all come from a human donor in good health.

The CDR3 sequence: CASSASTSTGYTF. CDR3 bases: TGTGCCAGCAGTGCTTCTACGTCAACTGGCTACACCTTC. The chain couples TRBV6-1 to TRBJ1-2; no reliable D call. The CDR3 has 13 residues. The ends were cut back, 4 bases at V and 7 bases at J, with 13 bases in the middle. CDR1 is MNHNS and CDR2 is SASEGT in the germline V gene.

This chain connects TRBV19 to TRBJ2-2; 9 bases are a match to TRBD1. There are 17 residues in the CDR3. Germline assignment: CDR1 LNHDA and CDR2 SQIVND (reference sequence). V lost 7 bases, J lost 3 bases, and 12 bases stayed unmatched. The CDR3 loop is CASNPGQGSGDTGELFF. CDR3 nucleotides: TGTGCCAGTAACCCGGGACAGGGAAGCGGTGACACCGGGGAGCTGTTTTTT.

The CDR3: CASSYSDRGPETQYF. CDR3 nucleotide sequence: TGTGCCAGCAGTTACTCGGACAGGGGGCCCGAGACCCAGTACTTC. This rearrangement joins TRBV6-5 to TRBJ2-5; the match to TRBD1 covers 11 bases. CDR3 length: 15 residues. From germline, CDR1 is MNHEY and CDR2 SVGAGI. Trimming took 0 bases from V and 5 from J; bases not matched to a gene: 2.

The chain has TRBV5-5 and TRBJ1-6, with D possibly being TRBD1 (6 bases). The CDR3 is made up of 14 amino acids. The germline gives CDR1 SGHKS, CDR2 YYEKEE (reference sequence). V lost 2 bases and J lost 6, with 9 bases in between. The CDR3 loop is CASSFVRGNSPLHF. CDR3 sequence (DNA): TGTGCCAGCAGCTTCGTCAGGGGTAATTCACCCCTCCACTTT. The full variable domain, with the rest looked up from reference TRBV5-5 and TRBJ1-6, is DAGVTQSPTHLIKTRGQQVTLRCSPISGHKSVSWYQQVLGQGPQFIFQYYEKEERGRGNFPDRFSARQFPNYSSELNVNALLLGDSALYLCASSFVRGNSPLHFGNGTRLTVT.

The chain links TRBV18 to TRBJ1-2; D gene ambiguous. CDR1 and CDR2 (germline): KGHSH, LQKENI. The V end lost 1 base, the J end lost 8 bases, and 11 bases lay between the germline ends. The CDR3 has 13 amino acids. The CDR3 protein is CASSPLSGEGYTF. The DNA of the CDR3 is TGTGCCAGCTCACCACTTAGCGGTGAGGGCTACACCTTC.